The next 13 T cell receptor beta chains were all read from a single sample in a study of cytomegalovirus exposure and HLA in healthy donors. In the PCR, 60 Vbeta and 13 Jbeta primers were used. The table came from immunoSEQ multiplex PCR; TCRdb's copy has only in-frame clones and leaves some out. The sample yields 130,000 or so clones, of which the top ten take up around 1.6%. Sequencing was done on a sample of PBMCs. The source of these receptors is a middle-aged woman in good health and CMV-seropositive.

V gene TRBV4-1 combines with J gene TRBJ2-7; 10 bases map to TRBD1. The CDR3 runs 16 residues. In germline, CDR1 is MGHRA, CDR2 YSYEKL. V dropped 5 bases and J dropped 7; count of bases not matched to a gene: 14. The CDR3 loop reads CASSTEGTGASGEQYF. DNA of the CDR3: TGCGCCAGCAGCACAGAGGGGACAGGGGCATCGGGGGAGCAGTACTTC.

This chain connects TRBV19 to TRBJ2-2, with no clear D. Between the trimmed V and J ends, which lost 0 bases and 5 bases, there was a span of 10 bases. This CDR3 has 15 residues. From germline, CDR1 is LNHDA and CDR2 SQIVND (reference sequence). This CDR3 is CASSIDMRRTGELFF. DNA for the CDR3: TGTGCCAGTAGTATAGATATGAGGAGAACCGGGGAGCTGTTTTTT.

The rearrangement uses TRBV28 and TRBJ1-1; 10 positions agree with TRBD1. The CDR3 totals 13 residues. Germline CDR1 reads MDHEN; CDR2 reads SYDVKM. The V and J ends lost 6 bases and 5 bases, in that order; junction bases with no gene match: 3. CDR3 sequence: CASRTGGRTEAFF. Written as DNA, the CDR3 is TGTGCCAGCAGGACAGGGGGCAGGACTGAAGCTTTCTTT. Full variable domain (outside the CDR3, taken from reference TRBV28 and TRBJ1-1): DVKVTQSSRYLVKRTGEKVFLECVQDMDHENMFWYRQDPGLGLRLIYFSYDVKMKEKGDIPEGYSVSREKKERFSLILESASTNQTSMYLCASRTGGRTEAFFGQGTRLTVV.

The chain carries TRBV29-1 and TRBJ2-3, with TRBD2 matching 7 bases. The germline V gene encodes CDR1 SQVTM and CDR2 ANQGSEA. The CDR3 loop spans 15 amino acids. V lost 8 bases, J lost 0 bases, and 11 bases stayed unmatched. The chain's CDR3 is CSLSGGSPSTDTQYF. Here the CDR3 DNA reads TGCAGCCTTTCTGGCGGGAGCCCTAGCACAGATACGCAGTATTTT.

The rearrangement uses TRBV28 and TRBJ1-2; the match to TRBD1 covers 8 bases. J lost 4 bases, V lost 5 bases, and 9 bases had no gene match. The V gene's germline CDR1 is MDHEN and CDR2 SYDVKM. The CDR3 has 15 residues. The CDR3 protein is CASSPDRGGPYGYTF. Written as DNA, the CDR3 is TGTGCCAGCAGTCCCGACAGGGGAGGACCCTATGGCTACACCTTC.

The chain is built from TRBV7-9 and TRBJ2-1; 10 bases are shared with TRBD1. This CDR3 comprises 13 residues. CDR1 SEHNR and CDR2 FQNEAQ come from the germline V gene (reference sequence). Trimming removed 5 bases from V and 14 bases from J; junction bases left unmatched: 9. The CDR3 DNA reads as TGTGCCAGCAGCCGACAGGGGGCCGATATGGAGTTCTTC. Protein sequence: CASSRQGADMEFF.

J is TRBJ1-5 and V is TRBV2; D is undetermined. Germline CDR1 SNHLY, CDR2 FYNNEI. The CDR3 consists of 16 residues. Trimming removed 4 bases at V and 0 bases at J, with 13 bases between. CDR3 region: CASSGDAGSSNQPQHF. CDR3 DNA sequence: TGTGCCAGCAGTGGAGACGCCGGGAGTAGCAATCAGCCCCAGCATTTT.

The J gene is TRBJ1-5, the V gene TRBV7-9; TRBD1 is a possible D gene (6 bases). Per germline, CDR1 SEHNR and CDR2 FQNEAQ (reference sequence). The CDR3 consists of 15 residues. V was shortened by 4 bases and J by 0 bases, with 10 bases between the two germline ends. As DNA, the CDR3 is TGTGCCAGCAGCTCGGGACAAAATAGCAATCAGCCCCAGCATTTT. Translation gives CASSSGQNSNQPQHF.

The genes are TRBV4-2 and TRBJ1-2, with a possible D match to TRBD1 (6 bases). Germline-derived CDR1 and CDR2 are LGHNA and YNFKEQ. Trimming left V 1 base short and J 4 bases short, with 16 bases between. The CDR3 is 16 amino acids. The CDR3 region is CASSQAPAGDSYGYTF. In DNA, the CDR3 is TGTGCCAGCAGCCAAGCCCCGGCAGGGGATTCCTATGGCTACACCTTC.

CDR3 loop: CASSLAGTTLLGGYEQYF. In DNA form, the CDR3 reads TGTGCCAGCAGCTTGGCCGGGACTACCCTCCTAGGAGGATACGAGCAGTACTTC. The chain is built from TRBV5-4 and TRBJ2-7; 7 bases are shared with TRBD2. The CDR3 spans 18 residues. The germline CDR1 and CDR2 sequences are SGHNT and YYREEE (reference sequence). V gave up 0 bases and J gave up 4 bases; unmatched junction bases: 16.

The V gene is TRBV20-1, the J gene TRBJ1-2; D is undetermined. Germline CDR1 reads DFQATT; CDR2 reads SNEGSKA (reference sequence). This CDR3 spans 9 amino acids. The ends were cut back, 5 bases at V and 7 bases at J, with 5 bases in the middle. CDR3 in DNA: TGCAGTGCTTTTCTTGGCTACACCTTC. Its protein product is CSAFLGYTF.

The chain joins TRBV7-9 to TRBJ1-1; possibly TRBD1 for D (5 bases). Germline CDR1 is SEHNR and CDR2 is FQNEAQ (reference sequence). CDR3 length: 12 amino acids. V was cut by 5 bases and J by 4 bases, with 8 bases left in between. Here the CDR3 reads CASSPGFTEAFF. CDR3 sequence (DNA): TGTGCCAGCAGCCCAGGGTTCACTGAAGCTTTCTTT.

The rearrangement uses TRBV11-2 and TRBJ2-4, with 9 bases fitting TRBD2. Germline V gene sequence: CDR1 SGHAT, CDR2 FQNNGV. Trimming removed 4 bases from V and 9 bases from J; junction bases left unmatched: 7. The CDR3 runs 14 residues. CDR3 in amino acids: CASSSTGLATIQYF. The DNA for the CDR3 is TGTGCCAGCAGCTCGACGGGACTAGCAACCATTCAGTACTTC.